This paragraph covers one TCR beta chain sequence. These data come from a study of PD-1 blockade in classical Hodgkin lymphoma. The V gene's germline CDR1 is SGHAT and CDR2 FQNNGV. The CDR3 covers 15 residues. Time point: cycle 4 day 1 (C4D1), after 5 to 7 weeks of nivolumab. Patients all relapsed after autologous stem cell transplantation, and there was variation in brentuximab vedotin exposure. Libraries were prepared by immunoSEQ multiplex PCR; TCRdb keeps only in-frame clonotypes and omits some of them. The table lists roughly 64,000 clones, around 94% of them singletons, with about 8% in the top ten.

The chain has TRBV11-2 and TRBJ2-5; D not certain. The DNA end lines up better with TRBJ2-7; the J call may be wrong. The source material was peripheral blood mononuclear cells (PBMCs), sampled before the fourth cycle of nivolumab. This sequence originates from a human donor with classical Hodgkin lymphoma. The CDR3 spells CASSSLPGETYEQYF. The CDR3 DNA follows: TGTGCCAGCAGCTCCCTCCCTGGGGAAACCTACGAGCAGTACTTC.